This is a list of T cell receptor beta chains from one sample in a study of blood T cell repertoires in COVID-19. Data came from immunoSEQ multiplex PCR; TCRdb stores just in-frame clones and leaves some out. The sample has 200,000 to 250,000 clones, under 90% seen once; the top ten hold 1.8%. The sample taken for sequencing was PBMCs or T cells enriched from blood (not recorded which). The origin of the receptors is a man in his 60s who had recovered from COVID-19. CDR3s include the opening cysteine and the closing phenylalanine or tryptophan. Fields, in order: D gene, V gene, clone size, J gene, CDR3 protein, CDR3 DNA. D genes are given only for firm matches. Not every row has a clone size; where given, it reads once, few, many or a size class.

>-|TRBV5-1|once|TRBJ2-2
CASSIGTRNTGELFF
TGCGCCAGCAGCATCGGGACACGGAACACCGGGGAGCTGTTTTTT
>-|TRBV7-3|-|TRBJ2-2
CASSLTRGIGTGELFF
TGTGCCAGCAGCTTAACGAGGGGGATCGGCACCGGGGAGCTGTTTTTT
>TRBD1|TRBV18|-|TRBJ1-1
CASRTGLNTEAFF
TGTGCCAGCCGGACAGGGCTTAACACTGAAGCTTTCTTT
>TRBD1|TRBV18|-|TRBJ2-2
CASSLRWDSPSLDTGELFF
TGTGCCAGCTCACTACGATGGGACAGCCCGAGTTTGGACACCGGGGAGCTGTTTTTT
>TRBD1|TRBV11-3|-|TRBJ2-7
CASSTLTGGEQYF
TGTGCCAGCAGCACTCTGACAGGGGGCGAGCAGTACTTC
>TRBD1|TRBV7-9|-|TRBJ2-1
CASNSLGQGGLGEQFF
TGTGCCAGCAACTCCCTAGGACAGGGGGGATTAGGTGAGCAGTTCTTC
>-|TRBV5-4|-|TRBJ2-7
CASSLSRDEQYF
TGTGCCAGCAGCTTGTCCAGGGACGAGCAGTACTTC
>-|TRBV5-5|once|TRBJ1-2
CASSLEAGDGYTF
TGTGCCAGCAGCTTGGAGGCAGGGGATGGCTACACCTTC
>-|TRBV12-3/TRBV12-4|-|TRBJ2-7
CASSQYEQYF
TGTGCCAGCAGCCAATACGAGCAGTACTTC
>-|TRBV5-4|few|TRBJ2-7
CASSLEPGKAYEQYF
TGTGCCAGCAGCTTGGAACCGGGGAAGGCGTACGAGCAGTACTTC
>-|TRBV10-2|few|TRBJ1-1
CATSLGVNTEAFF
TGCGCCACCTCTCTAGGGGTCAACACTGAAGCTTTCTTT
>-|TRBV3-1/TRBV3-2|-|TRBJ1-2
CASSQDGTTNYGYTF
TGTGCCAGCAGCCAAGATGGGACAACTAACTATGGCTACACCTTC
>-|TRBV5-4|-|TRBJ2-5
CASSLDGTKEETQYF
TGTGCCAGCAGCTTGGATGGTACTAAAGAAGAGACCCAGTACTTC
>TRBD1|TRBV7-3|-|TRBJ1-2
CASSLTGRGLSGYTF
TGTGCCAGCAGCTTAACCGGCAGGGGGCTGAGTGGCTACACCTTC
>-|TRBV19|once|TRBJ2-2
CASMGRANTGELFF
TGTGCCAGTATGGGCAGGGCGAACACCGGGGAGCTGTTTTTT
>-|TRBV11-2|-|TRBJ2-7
CASSNPWGGTYEQYF
TGTGCCAGCAGCAACCCCTGGGGCGGAACCTACGAGCAGTACTTC
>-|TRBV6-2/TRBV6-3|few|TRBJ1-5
CASSQSGLRPNQPQHF
TGTGCCAGCAGTCAATCGGGACTGCGCCCGAATCAGCCCCAGCATTTT
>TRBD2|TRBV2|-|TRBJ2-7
CASAGVYEQYF
TGTGCCAGCGCGGGGGTCTACGAGCAGTACTTC
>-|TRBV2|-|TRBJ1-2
CASSEDSSGTHYGYTF
TGTGCCAGCAGTGAAGACTCCTCCGGGACACACTATGGCTACACCTTC
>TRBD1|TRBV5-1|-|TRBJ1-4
CASSSTGGTNEKLFF
TGCGCCAGCAGCTCCACAGGGGGGACTAATGAAAAACTGTTTTTT
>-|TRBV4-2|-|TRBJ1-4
CASSQDPGRANEKLFF
TGTGCCAGCAGCCAAGATCCAGGGAGGGCTAATGAAAAACTGTTTTTT
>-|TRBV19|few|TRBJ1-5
CASSRGGGEPQHF
TGTGCCAGTAGTCGCGGGGGGGGAGAGCCCCAGCATTTT
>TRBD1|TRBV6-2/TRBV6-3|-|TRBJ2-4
CASSYRDRVKNIQYF
TGTGCCAGCAGTTACCGAGACAGGGTGAAAAACATTCAGTACTTC
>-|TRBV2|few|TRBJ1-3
CASSPPVGANTIYF
TGTGCCAGCAGCCCGCCAGTTGGGGCAAACACCATATATTTT
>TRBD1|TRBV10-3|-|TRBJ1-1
CAISEWGTGEEAFF
TGTGCCATCAGTGAGTGGGGGACAGGAGAGGAAGCTTTCTTT
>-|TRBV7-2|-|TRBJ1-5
CASSQRGTRNQPQHF
TGTGCCAGCAGCCAGAGGGGGACCCGAAATCAGCCCCAGCATTTT
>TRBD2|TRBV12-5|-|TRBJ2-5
CASGLPSRSGGALETQYF
TGTGCTAGTGGTTTGCCCTCGAGGAGCGGGGGGGCATTAGAGACCCAGTACTTC
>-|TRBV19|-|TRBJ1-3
CASSMGRPGSGNTIYF
TGTGCCAGTAGTATGGGCAGACCCGGCTCTGGAAACACCATATATTTT
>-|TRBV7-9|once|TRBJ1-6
CASSPDRSSPLHF
TGTGCCAGCAGCCCCGACAGGTCCTCACCCCTCCACTTT
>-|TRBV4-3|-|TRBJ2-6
CASSQEARGIVSGANVLTF
TGCGCCAGCAGCCAAGAAGCTCGAGGGATAGTATCTGGGGCCAACGTCCTGACTTTC
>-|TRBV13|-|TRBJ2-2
CASSAIGRQGNTGELFF
TGTGCCAGCAGCGCGATCGGGCGGCAGGGGAACACCGGGGAGCTGTTTTTT
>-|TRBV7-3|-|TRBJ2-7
CASSLGGNSYEQYF
TGTGCCAGCAGCTTAGGAGGAAACTCCTACGAGCAGTACTTC
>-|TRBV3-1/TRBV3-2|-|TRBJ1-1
CASSQDPGGGTEAFF
TGTGCCAGCAGCCAAGATCCCGGGGGGGGCACTGAAGCTTTCTTT
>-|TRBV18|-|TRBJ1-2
CASSPPQAAASGYTF
TGTGCCAGCTCACCACCGCAAGCGGCTGCCTCTGGCTACACCTTC
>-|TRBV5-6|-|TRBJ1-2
CASSLGSTNYGYTF
TGTGCCAGCAGCTTGGGCAGTACTAACTATGGCTACACCTTC
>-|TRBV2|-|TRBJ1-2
CASRTRSGYTF
TGTGCCAGCAGGACAAGGTCTGGCTACACCTTC
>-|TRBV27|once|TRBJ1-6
CASSLSGGLYNSPLHF
TGTGCCAGCAGTTTATCGGGGGGGCTATATAATTCACCCCTCCACTTT
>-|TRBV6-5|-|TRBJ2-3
CASSYEVQRGTDTQYF
TGTGCCAGCAGTTACGAAGTCCAACGAGGGACAGATACGCAGTATTTT
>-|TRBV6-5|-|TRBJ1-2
CASSTERGLNYGYTF
TGTGCCAGCAGTACCGAAAGGGGTCTAAACTATGGCTACACCTTC
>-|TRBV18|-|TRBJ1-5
CASSTLQGSNQPQHF
TGTGCCAGCTCAACCTTACAGGGTAGCAATCAGCCCCAGCATTTT
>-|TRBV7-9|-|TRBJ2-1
CASSLPSGDEQFF
TGTGCCAGCAGCTTACCTTCAGGGGATGAGCAGTTCTTC
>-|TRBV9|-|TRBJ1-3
CASSRGGAFSGNTIYF
TGTGCCAGCAGCCGGGGGGGTGCCTTCTCTGGAAACACCATATATTTT
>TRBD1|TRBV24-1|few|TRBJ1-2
CATGGTGFGYTF
TGTGCCACCGGAGGGACAGGGTTTGGCTACACCTTC
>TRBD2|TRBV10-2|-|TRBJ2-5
CASRRTSGGTETQYF
TGCGCCAGCAGGAGGACTAGCGGGGGGACTGAGACCCAGTACTTC
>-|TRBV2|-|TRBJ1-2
CASSVQGLANYGYTF
TGTGCCAGCAGTGTTCAGGGTTTGGCTAACTATGGCTACACCTTC
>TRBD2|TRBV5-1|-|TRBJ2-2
CASSFLAGEPGELFF
TGCGCCAGCAGCTTTCTTGCGGGGGAGCCCGGGGAGCTGTTTTTT
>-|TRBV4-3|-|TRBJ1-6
CASSQDSQNSPLHF
TGCGCCAGCAGCCAAGATAGCCAGAATTCACCCCTCCACTTT